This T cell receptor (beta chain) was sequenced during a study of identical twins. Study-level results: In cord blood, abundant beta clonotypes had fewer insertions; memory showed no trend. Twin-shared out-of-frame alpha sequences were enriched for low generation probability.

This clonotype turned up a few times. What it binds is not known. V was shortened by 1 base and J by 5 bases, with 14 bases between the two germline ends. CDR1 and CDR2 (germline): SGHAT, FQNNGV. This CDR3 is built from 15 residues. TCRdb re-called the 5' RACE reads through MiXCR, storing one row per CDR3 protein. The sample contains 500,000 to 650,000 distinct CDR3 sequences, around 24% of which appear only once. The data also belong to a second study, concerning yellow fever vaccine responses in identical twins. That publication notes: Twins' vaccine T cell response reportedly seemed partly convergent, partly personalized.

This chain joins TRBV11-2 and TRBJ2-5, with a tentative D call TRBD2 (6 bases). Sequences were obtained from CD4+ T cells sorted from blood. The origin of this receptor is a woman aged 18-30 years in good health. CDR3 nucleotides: TGTGCCAGCAGCTTAGGCGGAGGGTGGCGGGAGACCCAGTACTTC. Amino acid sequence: CASSLGGGWRETQYF. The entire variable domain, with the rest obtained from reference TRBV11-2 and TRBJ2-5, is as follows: EAGVAQSPRYKIIEKRQSVAFWCNPISGHATLYWYQQILGQGPKLLIQFQNNGVVDDSQLPKDRFSAERLKGVDSTLKIQPAKLEDSAVYLCASSLGGGWRETQYFGPGTRLLVL.